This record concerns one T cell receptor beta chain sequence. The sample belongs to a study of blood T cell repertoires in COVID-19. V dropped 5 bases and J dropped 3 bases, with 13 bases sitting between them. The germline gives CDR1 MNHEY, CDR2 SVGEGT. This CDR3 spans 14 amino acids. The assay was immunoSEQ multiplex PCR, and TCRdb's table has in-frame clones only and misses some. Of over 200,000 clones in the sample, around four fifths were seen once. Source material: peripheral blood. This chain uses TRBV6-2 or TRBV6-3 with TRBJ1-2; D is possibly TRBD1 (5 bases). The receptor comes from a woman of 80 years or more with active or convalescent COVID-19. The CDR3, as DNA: TGTGCCAGCAGTCGGGGACGCGGGGACTATGGCTACACCTTC. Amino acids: CASSRGRGDYGYTF.